The sequence of this T cell receptor (beta chain) was determined in a study of breast tumors, draining lymph nodes, adjacent tissues. Study outcomes and limitations: Tumor T cell lymph node origin was a supported hypothesis, not proven. Tumor and nontumor repertoires were significantly more similar in luminal-like than in basal-like breast cancer. Tumor TCR diversity was below lymph nodes but above nontumor tissue.

In TCRdb, the multiplex PCR reads were re-called with MiXCR into one record per CDR3 protein. The sample has around 21,000 distinct CDR3 sequences; 41% are singletons. A word on this clonotype: Its antigen is unknown.

Germline V lookup: CDR1 DFQATT, CDR2 SNEGSKA (reference sequence). CDR3 length: 15 amino acids. The junction had 11 bases not matched to a gene; V was cut back by 5 bases and J by 5 bases. The chain combines TRBV20-1 with TRBJ2-5, with 10 bases identical to TRBD2. The receptor comes from a female donor with breast cancer. Some clones in this sample may be carry-over from other donors' samples. What was sequenced was breast tumor tissue. The CDR3 spells CSARRTSGEGETQYF. DNA for the CDR3: TGCAGTGCTCGTCGGACTAGCGGAGAGGGGGAGACCCAGTACTTC.